This T cell receptor beta chain was captured in a study of T cell repertoires in cytomegalovirus infection. About the study: Based on public TCR beta signatures, there were indications of CMV infection and of a matching HLA type.

Regarding the study as a whole: There were HLA-C-restricted CMV-specific TCR beta clonotypes dominating the ex vivo response.

Comments on this clonotype: The target antigen is unknown.

The CDR3 is made up of 14 amino acids. CDR1 and CDR2 (germline): DFQATT, SNEGSKA (reference sequence). The germline V and J ends were trimmed by 1 base and 8 bases, with 17 bases remaining between them. TCRdb used MiXCR to reprocess the reads, holding one entry per CDR3 protein. The sample shows around 450,000 distinct CDR3 sequences, approximately 10% of them seen only once. The TCR comes from a human donor in good health (CMV status not recorded). Some clones in this sample may be carry-over from other donors' samples. The specimen was PBMCs. The chain employs TRBV20-1 and TRBJ1-2; D is possibly TRBD1 (6 bases). CDR3 region: CSARGAGGAGGYTF. The DNA of the CDR3 is TGCAGTGCTAGAGGGGCGGGGGGCGCGGGAGGCTACACCTTC.